The 19 T cell receptor beta chains below come from one sample, sequenced in a study of OX40 agonist ivuxolimab in advanced cancers. TCRdb keeps only in-frame clones here, not all; method: immunoSEQ multiplex PCR. The data show tens of thousands of clones, 88% seen once. The input for sequencing was CD4+ or CD8+ T cells sorted from blood, taken in a trial of the OX40 agonist ivuxolimab. The receptors were gathered from an adult with an advanced solid tumor such as melanoma, head and neck, liver or kidney cancer.

The chain carries TRBV19 and TRBJ1-1; TRBD1 agrees at 9 bases. Germline V lookup: CDR1 LNHDA, CDR2 SQIVND (reference sequence). Trimming at V came to 7 bases and at J to 10 bases, leaving 13 bases not matched to a gene. This CDR3 region has 14 residues. CDR3 sequence: CASTTDRGFTAAFF. The CDR3 nucleotides read TGTGCCAGTACCACGGACAGGGGCTTTACGGCAGCTTTCTTT.

The rearrangement uses TRBV10-3 and TRBJ2-3, with D perhaps matching TRBD1 or TRBD2 (5 bases each). The germline V gene encodes CDR1 ENHRY and CDR2 SYGVKD. The CDR3 sequence is 11 residues long. V was pared by 6 bases and J by 4 bases, with 5 bases between. This CDR3 is CAIRGADTQYF. The CDR3 nucleotides are TGTGCCATCAGGGGGGCAGATACGCAGTATTTT.

The rearrangement joins TRBV11-1 to TRBJ1-1, with D possibly being TRBD1 (5 bases). CDR3 length: 14 amino acids. Germline lookup yields CDR1 SGHAT and CDR2 FQDESV (reference sequence). V was pared by 3 bases and J by 3 bases, with 11 bases between. The CDR3 coding sequence is TGTGCCAGCAGCTTTAGGGGAGGAGACACTGAAGCTTTCTTT. Protein product: CASSFRGGDTEAFF.

This clone appeared a few times. This chain links TRBV6-1 with TRBJ1-1; no reliable D call. Germline V gene sequence: CDR1 MNHNS, CDR2 SASEGT. This CDR3 comprises 11 residues. The V and J ends lost 10 bases and 0 bases respectively, with 6 bases between them. The CDR3 spells CAMFLNTEAFF. DNA of the CDR3: TGTGCCATGTTCTTGAACACTGAAGCTTTCTTT.

The chain carries TRBV27 and TRBJ2-1; possible D gene TRBD2, 7 bases. This CDR3 comprises 16 residues. Trimming took off 7 bases at V and 2 bases at J, with 18 bases between the two ends. The V gene's germline CDR1 is MNHEY and CDR2 SMNVEV (reference sequence). DNA for the CDR3: TGTGCCAGCACCTGGGGGGGCCGAGGGACCTACAATGAGCAGTTCTTC. It is translated as CASTWGGRGTYNEQFF.

The V call is TRBV19, the J call TRBJ1-5; a possible D gene is TRBD1 (6 bases). Per germline, CDR1 LNHDA and CDR2 SQIVND (reference sequence). This CDR3 has 17 amino acids. Deletions cut 7 bases from V and 0 bases from J, with 19 bases between. The CDR3 protein is CASTQIGGSYSNQPQHF. The DNA of the CDR3 is TGTGCCAGTACCCAAATCGGGGGCAGCTATAGCAATCAGCCCCAGCATTTT.

A single count supports this clone. The chain recombines TRBV19 with TRBJ1-2, with 9 bases matching TRBD1. CDR1 and CDR2 from the germline V gene are LNHDA and SQIVND (reference sequence). The CDR3 loop spans 15 amino acids. V lost 8 bases to trimming and J lost 6 bases; unmatched junction nucleotides: 13. The CDR3 loop is CASRVSGDREDGYTF. The CDR3 region has the DNA TGTGCCAGTCGAGTCAGTGGGGACAGGGAAGATGGCTACACCTTC.

This chain links TRBV19 with TRBJ2-5, with TRBD2 identical over 10 bases. The germline CDR1 and CDR2 sequences are LNHDA and SQIVND (reference sequence). The CDR3 totals 16 residues. Trimming removed 6 bases from V and 5 bases from J; junction bases left unmatched: 12. The CDR3 loop reads CASSRGLAGAGETQYF. For the CDR3, the DNA is TGTGCCAGTAGCCGCGGGCTAGCGGGGGCGGGCGAGACCCAGTACTTC.

The rearrangement uses TRBV27 and TRBJ2-2; the D gene is possibly TRBD2 (6 bases). V shed 10 bases and J shed 8 bases, with 20 bases lying between them. Germline V lookup: CDR1 MNHEY, CDR2 SMNVEV (reference sequence). The CDR3 runs to 14 residues. The CDR3 sequence: CATRASGDFGELFF. CDR3 sequence (DNA): TGTGCCACCAGGGCTTCGGGAGATTTTGGGGAGCTGTTTTTT.

This clone was counted only a few times. V usage is TRBV6-5 and J usage is TRBJ2-7, with D perhaps being TRBD1 or TRBD2 (5 bases each). CDR1 is MNHEY, CDR2 SVGAGI, per germline. V gave up 5 bases and J gave up 1 base, with 12 bases separating them. The CDR3 extends over 14 amino acids. The CDR3 sequence: CASSTEWGSYEQYF. Here the CDR3 DNA reads TGTGCCAGCAGTACTGAATGGGGGTCCTACGAGCAGTACTTC.

The rearrangement joins TRBV5-1 to TRBJ2-5; perhaps TRBD1 as D (6 bases). Looked up from germline, CDR1 is SGHRS and CDR2 is YFSETQ. Trimming cost V 4 bases and J 9 bases, with 16 bases left between them. The length of the CDR3 is 13 residues. The CDR3 spells CASSPDGQSAQYF. DNA of the CDR3: TGCGCCAGCAGCCCCGACGGACAGTCGGCCCAGTACTTC.

This chain connects TRBV7-9 to TRBJ2-5, with D uncertain. V was cut by 5 bases and J by 5 bases, with 9 bases left in between. The CDR3 loop spans 12 amino acids. Per germline, CDR1 SEHNR and CDR2 FQNEAQ (reference sequence). CDR3 in DNA: TGTGCCAGCAGCCAACCGGTCGAGACCCAGTACTTC. It yields the protein CASSQPVETQYF.

Details on this clone: The CDR3 ends on some other residue instead of the conserved phenylalanine or tryptophan, so this is likely a read error. V usage is TRBV5-4 and J usage is TRBJ1-1; D is unresolved. V was shortened by 1 base and J by 1 base, with 11 bases between the two germline ends. The CDR3 is 15 residues long. Germline V gives CDR1 SGHNT, CDR2 YYREEE (reference sequence). CDR3 protein: CASSLKGLSNTEAFL. CDR3 sequence (DNA): TGTGCCAGCAGCTTGAAAGGGCTCTCGAACACTGAAGCTTTCCTT.

The V and J genes are TRBV5-1 and TRBJ1-2; D unclear. From germline, CDR1 is SGHRS and CDR2 YFSETQ. Trimming took 5 bases from V and 2 from J, leaving 7 bases between them. The CDR3 spans 12 residues. The CDR3 bases are TGCGCCAGCAGGGAGGAGAACTATGGCTACACCTTC. This encodes CASREENYGYTF.

This chain links TRBV2 with TRBJ1-1; tentatively, D is TRBD1 (5 bases). CDR1 and CDR2 from the germline V gene are SNHLY and FYNNEI. Trimming removed 4 bases from V and 3 bases from J, with 12 bases in between. The CDR3 has 14 residues. The CDR3, as DNA: TGTGCCAGCAGTGCGCAGGGAGGGGACACTGAAGCTTTCTTT. This encodes CASSAQGGDTEAFF.

V usage is TRBV7-6 and J usage is TRBJ2-7, with 7 bases aligning to TRBD2. Germline V gives CDR1 SGHVS, CDR2 FNYEAQ. V shed 2 bases, J shed 1 base, and the junction held 17 bases outside the gene matches. CDR3 length equals 19 residues. The CDR3 DNA is TGTGCCAGCAGCTTAAAGGGGTCGGCTAGTGGGGGGGAGTCCTACGAGCAGTACTTC. Protein sequence: CASSLKGSASGGESYEQYF.

V is TRBV5-1 and J is TRBJ2-2; TRBD1 aligns across 8 bases. This CDR3 has 14 residues. The germline CDR1 and CDR2 sequences are SGHRS and YFSETQ. The junction had 2 bases not matched to a gene; V was cut back by 4 bases and J by 3 bases. CDR3 loop: CASSTTGDTGELFF. The CDR3 DNA follows: TGCGCCAGCAGCACGACAGGGGACACCGGGGAGCTGTTTTTT.

This chain links TRBV13 with TRBJ1-3, with unresolved D. CDR3 size: 14 residues. Germline V gives CDR1 PRHDT, CDR2 FYEKMQ (reference sequence). V was pared by 5 bases and J by 0 bases, with 8 bases between. The CDR3 reads CASSRTDSGNTIYF. The DNA of the CDR3 is TGTGCCAGCAGCCGGACGGACTCTGGAAACACCATATATTTT. Full variable domain (rest looked up from reference TRBV13 and TRBJ1-3): AAGVIQSPRHLIKEKRETATLKCYPIPRHDTVYWYQQGPGQDPQFLISFYEKMQSDKGSIPDRFSAQQFSDYHSELNMSSLELGDSALYFCASSRTDSGNTIYFGEGSWLTVV.

The J gene is TRBJ2-7, the V gene TRBV5-1, with D perhaps being TRBD1 or TRBD2 (6 bases each). CDR3 length: 14 residues. Germline V gene data show CDR1 as SGHRS and CDR2 as YFSETQ. V dropped 3 bases and J dropped 3 bases, with 13 bases sitting between them. The CDR3 spells CASSSEGDLYEQYF. The DNA of the CDR3 is TGCGCCAGCAGCTCGGAGGGGGACCTCTACGAGCAGTACTTC.